The entry below describes one TCR beta chain. Its cognate antigen has yet to be identified. This is likely a read error, given that the CDR3 carries no conserved phenylalanine or tryptophan at its end. This specimen comes from a study of glioma-infiltrating T cells listed by TCRdb under 2016. For context, the study as a whole: The low-grade gliomas were WHO grade II oligodendrogliomas or astrocytomas, while the glioblastomas were WHO grade IV tumors sampled at initial diagnosis rather than at recurrent diagnosis. Glioma patients received dexamethasone for six or fewer days before surgery. Sequencing coverage of 4.5- to 10-fold of some 1.1 million peripheral T cells was targeted for blood libraries. The study sequenced TCR alpha- and beta-chain repertoires from glioma tissue, from non-neoplastic brain tissue and from matched peripheral blood mononuclear cells. To gauge divergence between tissue and blood T-cell populations, every tissue-infiltrating repertoire was compared against the peripheral blood repertoire from the same patient. Three low-grade glioma patients, 7 to 9 primary glioblastoma patients and three non-glioma patients contributing non-neoplastic brain tissue were included in the paired cohort. General findings and caveats noted by the study authors: Only a very small number of CDR3 sequences turned up in both tissue and blood, a result put down to high CDR3 diversity combined with limited sampling. The group comparisons were based on small numbers of patients: three non-neoplastic, three low-grade glioma and about eight glioblastoma patients. VJ-independent divergence between tissue and blood was found to be below expectation in non-neoplastic patients but above expectation in all gliomas, particularly low-grade gliomas. Patients with low tissue-blood divergence were marked by a signature set of shared blood CDR3 motifs, and that set was depleted in highly divergent patients.

Surgical brain or tumor specimens were cryofrozen in liquid nitrogen immediately after resection, and peripheral blood cells were collected concurrently. TCR alpha and beta CDR3 regions were amplified with the iRepertoire nested amplicon-rescue multiplex PCR (arm-PCR) platform from RNA. For one-step reverse transcription and amplification, about 95-400 ng of tissue mRNA or PBMC total RNA was used as input. Following bead purification, Illumina adapters were added through a secondary multiplex PCR, and the libraries were then gel-purified between 200 and 400 bp. Internal 6-nucleotide barcodes were carried by the libraries and were used for demultiplexing. The libraries were sequenced on an Illumina MiSeq using 2x220 or 2x250 nucleotide paired-end reads. The source study handled its data this way. FLASH 1.2.11 was used to merge paired reads, and BWA-MEM then aligned the reads to the GRCh37 human genome before TRA and TRB reads were extracted. For V and J assignment, an IMGT-derived reference of cassette sequences and CDR3 motifs that included pseudogenes was used. Three-frame translation of reads was performed, and productive CDR3s were defined as those with a C...FGXG motif and no stop codons. A clonotype was defined as a unique combination of a V-J cassette pair and a CDR3 amino acid sequence. Hamming distance filtering was applied to reads, with thresholds set by the sequence error rate of each sample in mapped regions. The public reads were reanalyzed by TCRdb: fastp trimming at Q25, MiXCR alignment, in-frame beta chains only. Each record represents a unique CDR3 protein, reported with the most common genes and DNA among its rows. It is TCRdb's table, rather than the study itself, that gives the V and J calls and clone size. The sample table contains a few hundred thousand distinct CDR3 sequences; only one count was recorded for 41% of them. Clones ranked in the top ten supply around 12% of the sample.

Via the germline V gene, CDR1 is SGHVS and CDR2 FNYEAQ. The CDR3 is made up of 14 amino acids, end residues included. Only the CDR3 region is kept as DNA, spanning 42 bases read in frame from base 1. V gives up 0 bases and J gives up 1 base, and the segment between their germline ends measures 6 bases. The specimen sequenced was glioma tissue, nonneoplastic brain tissue, or PBMCs (not recorded which). The chain couples TRBV7-6 to TRBJ1-1, with the D gene call left open. This receptor was identified in a human donor with low-grade glioma or glioblastoma, undergoing nonglioma brain surgery, or in good health (not recorded which). At the DNA level, the sequence is TGTGCCAGCAGCTTAGCGGCCGGGAACACTGAAGCTTTCCTT. It encodes CASSLAAGNTEAFL.